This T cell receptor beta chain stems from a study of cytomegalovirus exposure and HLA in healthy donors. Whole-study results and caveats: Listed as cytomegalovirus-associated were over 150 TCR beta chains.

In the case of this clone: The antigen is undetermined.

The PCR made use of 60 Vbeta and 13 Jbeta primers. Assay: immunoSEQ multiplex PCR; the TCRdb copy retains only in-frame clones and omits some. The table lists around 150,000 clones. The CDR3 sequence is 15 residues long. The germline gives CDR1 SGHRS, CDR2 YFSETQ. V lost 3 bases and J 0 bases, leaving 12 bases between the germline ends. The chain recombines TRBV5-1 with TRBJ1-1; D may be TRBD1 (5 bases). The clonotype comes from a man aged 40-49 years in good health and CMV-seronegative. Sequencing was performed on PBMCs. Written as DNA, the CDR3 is TGCGCCAGCAGCTATACAGGCTTCATGAACACTGAAGCTTTCTTT. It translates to CASSYTGFMNTEAFF.